A selection of T cell receptor beta chains follows, all from one sample in a study of response to subunit inactivated influenza vaccine. MiXCR was run by TCRdb on the RT-PCR reads, yielding one entry per CDR3 protein. The table lists roughly 650,000 distinct CDR3 sequences, around 13% of them singletons. The starting material was PBMCs from blood, obtained approximately 15 days before vaccination. These receptors came from a man aged 50 to 59 who received an inactivated influenza vaccine. The CDR3 runs from the conserved cysteine through the conserved F or W. The D gene is left open where the match is weak. Not every row has a clone size; where given, it reads once, few, many or a size class.

J,V,size,D,DNA,CDR3
TRBJ2-7,TRBV19,many,-,TGTGCCAGTAGTAGATCCGGGACAATACCTTCGTACGAGCAGTACTTC,CASSRSGTIPSYEQYF
TRBJ2-3,TRBV2,-,-,TGTGCCAGCAGCACCGGGACTAGCACAGATACGCAGTATTTT,CASSTGTSTDTQYF
TRBJ1-6,TRBV28,-,TRBD1,TGTGCCAGCGGGCCCCGGGGGGGGACAGGCCTCTATAATTCACCCCTCCATTTT,CASGPRGGTGLYNSPLHF
TRBJ2-2,TRBV11-2,few,TRBD2,TGTGCCAGCAGCTTCATCCCGGGACTAGCGACGAACACCGGGGAGCTGTTTTTT,CASSFIPGLATNTGELFF
TRBJ2-5,TRBV5-1,few,-,TGCGCCAGCAGCTTGGGGACTCAACAAGAGACCCAGTACTTC,CASSLGTQQETQYF
TRBJ1-2,TRBV6-5,few,TRBD1,TGTGCCAGCAGTTACTCGGACAGGGGAGAGTATGGCTACACCTTC,CASSYSDRGEYGYTF
TRBJ2-5,TRBV2,-,-,TGTGCCAGCAGGGAACAACCCCAAGAGACCCAGTACTTC,CASREQPQETQYF
TRBJ2-7,TRBV20-1,few,-,TGCAGTGGCACTTTGGTGAACAGGGACTACGAGCAGTACTTC,CSGTLVNRDYEQYF
TRBJ2-5,TRBV5-1,few,-,TGCGCCAGCAGCTTGGTAGGGCCGCAAGAGGCCCAGTACTTC,CASSLVGPQEAQYF
TRBJ2-3,TRBV4-2,-,TRBD2,TGTGCCAGCAGCCAACCGGGGACTAGCGGGGGGGCTTTAGAAGATACGCAGTATTTT,CASSQPGTSGGALEDTQYF
TRBJ1-6,TRBV5-4,-,TRBD1,TGTGCCAGCAGCTTGGTCGGGACAGTAAACACCCTCCACTTT,CASSLVGTVNTLHF
TRBJ2-2,TRBV2,many,-,TGTGCCAGCAGTGAGAACGCCGGGGAGCTGTTTTTT,CASSENAGELFF
TRBJ1-1,TRBV7-2,-,TRBD1,TGTGCCAGCAGCAGAATACAGGGGGTTACTGAAGCTTTCTTT,CASSRIQGVTEAFF
TRBJ2-2,TRBV5-1,few,-,TGCGCCAGCAGACCCGCCGGGGCCAGGGGAACCGGGGAGCTGTTTTTT,CASRPAGARGTGELFF
TRBJ2-5,TRBV18,-,-,TGTGCCAGCTCACCTTATCCGACCGAAAAAGAGACCCAGTACTTC,CASSPYPTEKETQYF
TRBJ2-1,TRBV2,few,-,TGTGCCAGCAGTCCTACAGGGTATTATGAGCAGTTCTTC,CASSPTGYYEQFF
TRBJ1-1,TRBV12-3/TRBV12-4,-,-,TGTGCCAGCAGTTTGTTCGGAAGCATCACTGAAGCTTTCTTT,CASSLFGSITEAFF
TRBJ2-4,TRBV7-8,many,TRBD2,TGTGCCAGCAGCTTAGGGGGGACTAGCGGGGGCCTAAACATTCAGTACTTC,CASSLGGTSGGLNIQYF
TRBJ2-7,TRBV24-1,-,TRBD1,TGTGCCACCAGTGACGGACAGGGCTCTGACGAGCAGTACTTC,CATSDGQGSDEQYF
TRBJ2-7,TRBV6-2/TRBV6-3,-,-,TGTGCCAGCAGTTACTCGGCGGGGGCTGCTTACGAGCAGTACTTC,CASSYSAGAAYEQYF
TRBJ2-3,TRBV2,few,-,TGTGCTACCAGCGGCCCTCCCACAGATACGCAGTATTTT,CATSGPPTDTQYF
TRBJ2-7,TRBV5-1,-,-,TGCGCCTGCAGCTCCCAGACAGGTCCCTACGAGCAGTACTTC,CACSSQTGPYEQYF
TRBJ1-5,TRBV20-1,-,-,TGCAGTGCTAGAGATCGACAGGACAATCAGCCCCAGCATTTT,CSARDRQDNQPQHF
TRBJ1-1,TRBV6-5,-,-,TGTGCCAGCAGTTATACGGACAGTCGAACTGAAGCTTTCTTT,CASSYTDSRTEAFF
TRBJ2-7,TRBV27,-,-,TGTGCCAGCAGAGATCAGGGGAGGTACCCCTACGAGCAGTACTTC,CASRDQGRYPYEQYF
TRBJ2-5,TRBV20-1,once,-,TGCAGTGCTAGATCCAAGGTTGGGCGGGAGACCCAGTACTTC,CSARSKVGRETQYF
TRBJ1-5,TRBV4-1,few,-,TGCGCCAGCAGCCTATCCTTTGGGAGCAATCAGCCCCAGCATTTT,CASSLSFGSNQPQHF
TRBJ2-7,TRBV7-9,-,-,TGTGCCAGCAGCTTAGGAGGGGAAGTGGTCCACGAGCAGTACTTC,CASSLGGEVVHEQYF
TRBJ2-7,TRBV6-2/TRBV6-3,many,TRBD1,TGTGCCAGCAGTCAACCGGGACAGGGAACGAAATGGCAGTACTTC,CASSQPGQGTKWQYF
TRBJ2-5,TRBV5-1,-,-,TGCGCCAGCAGCTTGGTACAGCTCAAAGAGACCCAGTACTTC,CASSLVQLKETQYF
TRBJ2-5,TRBV9,few,TRBD2,TGTGCCAGCAGCGTCGGTCTAGCGGGGGGCGGCCAAGAGACCCAGTACTTC,CASSVGLAGGGQETQYF
TRBJ1-4,TRBV5-1,-,-,TGCGCCAGCAGCGTGAGAGCAACTAATGAAAAACTGTTTTTT,CASSVRATNEKLFF
TRBJ2-1,TRBV6-5,many,-,TGTGCCAGCAGTTACTCGCAAGGCTCCTACAATGAGCAGTTCTTC,CASSYSQGSYNEQFF
TRBJ2-3,TRBV28,-,-,TGTGCCAGCAGTGGAGGGGGACAGAACACAGATACGCAGTATTTT,CASSGGGQNTDTQYF
TRBJ2-2,TRBV15,many,-,TGTGCCACCGGTTCCGTGTACACCGGGGAGCTGTTTTTT,CATGSVYTGELFF
TRBJ1-5,TRBV12-3/TRBV12-4,-,-,TGTGCCAGCAGCTCGGACGGGAAAGGCAATCAGCCCCAGCATTTT,CASSSDGKGNQPQHF
TRBJ2-2,TRBV7-2,few,-,TGTGCCAGCAGCTTAGGCTTTAACGGGGAGCTGTTTTTT,CASSLGFNGELFF
TRBJ2-1,TRBV5-1,few,TRBD1,TGCGCCAGCAGCTTGGCAGGGACAGGGGGCGCGGGGAATGAGCAGTTCTTC,CASSLAGTGGAGNEQFF
TRBJ2-7,TRBV29-1,few,TRBD2,TGCAGCGCGGAACTAGCGCCGAACTACGAGCAGTACTTC,CSAELAPNYEQYF
TRBJ2-2,TRBV20-1,few,-,TGCAGTGCTAGAGATCAATTTAGGGGGAACACCGGGGAGCTGTTTTTT,CSARDQFRGNTGELFF
TRBJ2-3,TRBV12-3/TRBV12-4,many,-,TGTGCCAGCAGTTTTGGAGGGAAAGATACGCAGTATTTT,CASSFGGKDTQYF
TRBJ1-1,TRBV6-2/TRBV6-3,few,-,TGTGCCAGCAGCAGGATAATGAACACTGAAGCTTTCTTT,CASSRIMNTEAFF